Listed below are T cell receptor beta chains from one sample, sequenced in a study of blood T cell repertoires in COVID-19. The data were produced by immunoSEQ multiplex PCR, yet TCRdb's version contains in-frame clones alone and is incomplete. The sample gives approximately 150,000 clones, over 80% of which show up once; 8% to 9% is in the top ten. Material for sequencing was peripheral blood. The source is a man aged 25 to 45 with COVID-19, enrolled during active disease. Each CDR3 is given with its conserved first and last residue. D genes are given only for firm matches. Clone size appears in some rows only: once, few, many, or a class for an expanded clone.

TRBJ1-6	TRBD1	NA	TRBV10-3	CAISEPGQGGYNSPLHF	TGTGCCATCAGTGAGCCAGGACAGGGAGGCTATAATTCACCCCTCCACTTT
TRBJ2-2	NA	NA	TRBV6-5	CASRITHSAGELFF	TGTGCCAGCAGAATTACTCATTCGGCCGGGGAGCTGTTTTTT
TRBJ1-1	NA	NA	TRBV12-1	CASSFDRGCTEAFF	TGTGCCAGCAGCTTCGACAGGGGTTGTACTGAAGCTTTCTTT
TRBJ2-1	NA	NA	TRBV7-9	CASSPGPILGNEQFF	TGTGCCAGCAGCCCTGGGCCCATCTTAGGCAATGAGCAGTTCTTC
TRBJ1-1	NA	NA	TRBV7-2	CASSPQGRGTEAFF	TGTGCCAGCAGCCCCCAAGGAAGGGGCACTGAAGCTTTCTTT
TRBJ2-1	TRBD2	NA	TRBV11-2	CASSLERENYNEQFF	TGTGCCAGCAGCTTAGAGCGGGAGAACTACAATGAGCAGTTCTTC
TRBJ1-2	NA	NA	TRBV5-5	CASSFVREDYGYTF	TGTGCCAGCAGCTTCGTCAGGGAGGACTATGGCTACACCTTC
TRBJ1-1	NA	NA	TRBV19	CASSTSTVPNTEAFF	TGTGCCAGTAGTACTTCGACAGTTCCCAACACTGAAGCTTTCTTT
TRBJ2-7	NA	NA	TRBV11-3	CASSRGREQYF	TGTGCCAGCAGCCGGGGGAGGGAGCAGTACTTC
TRBJ2-1	TRBD2	NA	TRBV5-8	CASSVVRLAGGTTDEQFF	TGTGCCAGCAGCGTAGTTAGACTAGCGGGAGGGACGACCGATGAGCAGTTCTTC
TRBJ1-1	NA	NA	TRBV3-1/TRBV3-2	CASSQLARGDTEAFF	TGTGCCAGCAGCCAACTTGCCCGGGGGGACACTGAAGCTTTCTTT
TRBJ2-7	NA	NA	TRBV28	CASSLTQGSYEQYF	TGTGCCAGCAGCCTTACGCAGGGTAGCTACGAGCAGTACTTC
TRBJ2-2	TRBD2	NA	TRBV7-8	CASNSDLADGELFF	TGTGCCAGCAACTCAGATCTAGCGGACGGGGAGCTGTTTTTT
TRBJ2-2	TRBD1	NA	TRBV12-3/TRBV12-4	CASSTGAGELFF	TGTGCCAGCAGTACAGGGGCCGGGGAGCTGTTTTTT
TRBJ2-2	NA	NA	TRBV7-9	CASSPDRGTGELFF	TGTGCCAGCAGCCCAGACCGGGGGACCGGGGAGCTGTTTTTT
TRBJ2-1	TRBD1	once	TRBV7-9	CASSFPTGPYNEQFF	TGTGCCAGCAGCTTTCCGACAGGGCCCTACAATGAGCAGTTCTTC
TRBJ2-3	NA	NA	TRBV11-2	CASSLLASEVTDTQYF	TGTGCCAGCAGCTTACTGGCTAGCGAGGTCACAGATACGCAGTATTTT
TRBJ2-3	TRBD1	NA	TRBV29-1	CSVDNRGAPDTQYF	TGCAGCGTTGACAACAGGGGAGCCCCGGATACGCAGTATTTT
TRBJ2-1	NA	few	TRBV5-6	CASSPDPGDYNEQFF	TGTGCCAGCAGCCCGGACCCGGGAGACTACAATGAGCAGTTCTTC
TRBJ2-1	TRBD2	NA	TRBV4-3	CASSQDHSSGRALNEQFF	TGCGCCAGCAGCCAAGATCATAGCAGCGGGAGGGCCCTCAATGAGCAGTTCTTC
TRBJ1-2	NA	NA	TRBV18	CASSPPSAGLNYGYTF	TGTGCCAGCTCACCACCCTCCGCGGGTCTTAACTATGGTTACACCTTC
TRBJ1-1	NA	NA	TRBV7-9	CASSLSRQGYTEAFF	TGTGCCAGCAGCTTAAGCCGGCAGGGGTACACTGAAGCTTTCTTT
TRBJ2-7	NA	NA	TRBV7-2	CASNKQGPYEQYF	TGTGCCAGCAACAAACAGGGACCCTACGAGCAGTACTTC
TRBJ2-7	TRBD1	once	TRBV28	CASSRDRVDEQYF	TGTGCCAGCAGCCGGGACAGGGTCGACGAGCAGTACTTC
TRBJ1-1	NA	NA	TRBV7-9	CASSSTLGEKAFF	TGTGCCAGCAGCTCTACCCTTGGAGAAAAAGCTTTCTTT
TRBJ1-5	TRBD1	NA	TRBV11-1	CASSQDRQQPQHF	TGTGCCAGCAGCCAGGACAGGCAACAGCCCCAGCATTTT
TRBJ2-1	TRBD1	NA	TRBV30	CAWMGQHNEQFF	TGTGCCTGGATGGGACAGCACAATGAGCAGTTCTTC
TRBJ2-7	TRBD2	NA	TRBV4-2	CASSQGLLAGGYEQYF	TGTGCCAGCAGCCAAGGCCTACTAGCGGGAGGGTACGAGCAGTACTTC
TRBJ1-1	NA	NA	TRBV21-1	CANDLGGAPWHTEAFF	TGTGCCAACGATCTCGGGGGGGCTCCTTGGCACACTGAAGCTTTCTTT
TRBJ1-3	NA	few	TRBV6-5	CASSVRQFSGNTIYF	TGTGCCAGCAGCGTTCGACAATTCTCTGGAAACACCATATATTTT
TRBJ2-1	TRBD2	once	TRBV28	CASSSPASGIYNEQFF	TGTGCCAGCAGTTCACCAGCTAGCGGGATTTACAATGAGCAGTTCTTC
TRBJ2-5	TRBD2	few	TRBV2	CASSEGEAGVRETQYF	TGTGCCAGCAGTGAAGGGGAAGCGGGAGTGAGGGAGACCCAGTACTTC
TRBJ2-2	TRBD2	NA	TRBV14	CASRGLADHTGELFF	TGTGCCAGCAGGGGACTAGCGGACCACACCGGGGAGCTGTTTTTT
TRBJ1-2	NA	NA	TRBV30	CAWKEIDRTYGYTF	TGTGCCTGGAAAGAAATCGACAGGACCTATGGCTACACCTTC
TRBJ2-1	NA	NA	TRBV11-2	CASSLDRQEYNEQFF	TGTGCCAGCAGCTTAGACAGACAGGAGTACAATGAGCAGTTCTTC
TRBJ2-3	TRBD1	NA	TRBV4-1	CASSPNTGQIYTDTQYF	TGCGCCAGCAGCCCTAATACGGGACAGATCTACACAGATACGCAGTATTTT
TRBJ1-1	NA	NA	TRBV28	CASSIYRVGTEAFF	TGTGCCAGCAGTATTTACAGGGTGGGCACTGAAGCTTTCTTT
TRBJ1-6	TRBD1	NA	TRBV27	CASSVTRDRYSPLHF	TGTGCCAGCAGTGTGACCCGGGACAGGTATTCACCCCTCCACTTT
TRBJ2-3	NA	once	TRBV6-5	CASSYNRHTDTQYF	TGTGCCAGCAGTTACAATAGACACACAGATACGCAGTATTTT
TRBJ2-5	TRBD2	NA	TRBV29-1	CSVKIGLARNQETQYF	TGCAGCGTTAAGATCGGACTAGCGAGAAATCAAGAGACCCAGTACTTC
TRBJ2-7	NA	NA	TRBV5-5	CASTLGLLYEQYF	TGTGCCAGCACCTTGGGTCTCCTTTACGAGCAGTACTTC
TRBJ2-7	TRBD2	NA	TRBV28	CASSPGLAGGNEQYF	TGTGCCAGCAGTCCCGGACTAGCTGGCGGCAACGAGCAGTACTTC
TRBJ1-3	TRBD1	NA	TRBV7-9	CASSPRTGRGNTIYF	TGTGCCAGCAGCCCTCGGACAGGGAGGGGAAACACCATATATTTT
TRBJ2-7	NA	NA	TRBV27	CASSTRRRGLIFYEQYF	TGTGCCAGCAGTACCCGCCGGAGGGGCCTAATCTTCTACGAGCAGTACTTC
TRBJ2-6	NA	NA	TRBV19	CASSSPLRAASSGANVLTF	TGTGCCAGTAGTAGCCCCCTCAGGGCAGCGAGCTCTGGGGCCAACGTCCTGACTTTC
TRBJ1-3	NA	NA	TRBV2	CASSDRVSGNTIYF	TGTGCCAGCAGTGACAGGGTCTCTGGAAACACCATATATTTT
TRBJ1-3	NA	NA	TRBV19	CASSPRMWSETGNTIYF	TGTGCCAGTAGTCCGAGGATGTGGTCAGAGACTGGAAACACCATATATTTT
TRBJ1-2	TRBD1	NA	TRBV6-5	CASKGGPHHYGYTF	TGTGCCAGCAAAGGGGGCCCCCACCACTATGGCTACACCTTC
TRBJ2-5	TRBD1	NA	TRBV7-3	CASSPTGGSARGTQYF	TGTGCCAGCAGCCCCACAGGGGGCAGTGCGAGGGGGACCCAGTACTTC
TRBJ2-7	TRBD2	NA	TRBV2	CASKRDGAYEQYF	TGTGCCAGCAAGCGGGACGGAGCCTACGAGCAGTACTTC
TRBJ2-4	TRBD1	NA	TRBV28	CASSSASGGKNIQYF	TGTGCCAGCAGTTCTGCTTCAGGGGGCAAAAACATTCAGTACTTC
TRBJ1-5	NA	NA	TRBV27	CASSWSDRQPQHF	TGTGCCAGCAGTTGGAGTGATAGGCAGCCCCAGCATTTT
TRBJ1-4	NA	NA	TRBV2	CASRGGTNEKLFF	TGTGCCAGCAGAGGAGGCACTAATGAAAAACTGTTTTTT
TRBJ1-5	NA	NA	TRBV7-2	CASRNSNQPQHF	TGTGCCAGCAGGAACTCTAATCAGCCCCAGCATTTT